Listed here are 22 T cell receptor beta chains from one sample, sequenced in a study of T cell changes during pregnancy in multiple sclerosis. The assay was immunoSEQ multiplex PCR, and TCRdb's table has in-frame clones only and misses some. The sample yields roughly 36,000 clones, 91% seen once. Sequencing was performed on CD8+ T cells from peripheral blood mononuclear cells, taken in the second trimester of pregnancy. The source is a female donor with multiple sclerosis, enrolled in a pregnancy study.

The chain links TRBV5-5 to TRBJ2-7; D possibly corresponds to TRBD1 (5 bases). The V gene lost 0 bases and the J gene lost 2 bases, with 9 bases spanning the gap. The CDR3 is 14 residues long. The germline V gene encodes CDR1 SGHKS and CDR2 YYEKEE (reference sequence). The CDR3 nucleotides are TGTGCCAGCAGCTTGGCTCCAGGGCCCTACGAGCAGTACTTC. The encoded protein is CASSLAPGPYEQYF.

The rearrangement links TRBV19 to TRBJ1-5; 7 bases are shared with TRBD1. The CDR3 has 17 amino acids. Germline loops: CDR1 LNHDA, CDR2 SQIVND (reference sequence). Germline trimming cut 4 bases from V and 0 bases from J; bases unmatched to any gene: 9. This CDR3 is CASSKTGMVYSNQPQHF. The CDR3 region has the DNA TGTGCCAGTAGTAAGACAGGGATGGTATATAGCAATCAGCCCCAGCATTTT.

As DNA, the CDR3 is TGTGCCAGCAGAACGGGAGGGACTGAAGCTTTCTTT. This translates into CASRTGGTEAFF. This sequence joins TRBV19 and TRBJ1-1; D ambiguous. Trimming stripped 9 bases from V and 5 bases from J, with 13 bases between. This CDR3 contains 12 residues. Germline V gene lookup returns CDR1 LNHDA and CDR2 SQIVND (reference sequence).

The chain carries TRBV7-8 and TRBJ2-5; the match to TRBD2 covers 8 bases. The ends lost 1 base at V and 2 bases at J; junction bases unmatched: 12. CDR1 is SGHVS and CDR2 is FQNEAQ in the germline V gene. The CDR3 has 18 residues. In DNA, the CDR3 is TGTGCCAGCAGCTTAGGCTTGGGAGTAGCGGGGCCTCAAGAGACCCAGTACTTC. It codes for CASSLGLGVAGPQETQYF.

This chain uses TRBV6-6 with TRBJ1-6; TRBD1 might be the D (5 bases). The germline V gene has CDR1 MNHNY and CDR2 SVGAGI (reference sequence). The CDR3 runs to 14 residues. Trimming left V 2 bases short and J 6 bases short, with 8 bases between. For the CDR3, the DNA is TGTGCCAGCAGTTACCAGGGTGGTAATTCACCCCTCCACTTT. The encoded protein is CASSYQGGNSPLHF.

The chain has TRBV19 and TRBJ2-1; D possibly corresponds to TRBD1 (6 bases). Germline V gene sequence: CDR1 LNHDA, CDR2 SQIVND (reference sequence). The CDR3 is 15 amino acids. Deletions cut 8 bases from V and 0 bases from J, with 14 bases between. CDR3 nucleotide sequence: TGTGCCAGTGGAGTAGGGGGAAGCTCCTACAATGAGCAGTTCTTC. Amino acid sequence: CASGVGGSSYNEQFF.

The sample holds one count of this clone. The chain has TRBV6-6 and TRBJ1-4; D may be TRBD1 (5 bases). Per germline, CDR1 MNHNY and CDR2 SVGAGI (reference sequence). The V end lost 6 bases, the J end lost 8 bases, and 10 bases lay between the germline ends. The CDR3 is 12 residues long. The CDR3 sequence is CASRGGAEKLFF. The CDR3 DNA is TGTGCCAGCAGGGGGGGTGCGGAAAAACTGTTTTTT.

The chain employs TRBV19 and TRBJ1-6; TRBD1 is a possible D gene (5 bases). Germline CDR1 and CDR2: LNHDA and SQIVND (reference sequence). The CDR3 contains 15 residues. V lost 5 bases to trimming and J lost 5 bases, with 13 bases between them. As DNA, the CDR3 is TGTGCCAGTAGTCCCGGACACTTAGATAATTCACCCCTCCACTTT. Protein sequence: CASSPGHLDNSPLHF.

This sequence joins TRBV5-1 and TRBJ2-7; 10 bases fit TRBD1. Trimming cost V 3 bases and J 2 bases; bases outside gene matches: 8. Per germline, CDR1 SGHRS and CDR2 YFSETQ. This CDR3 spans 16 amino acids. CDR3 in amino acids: CASSSALGQGAYEQYF. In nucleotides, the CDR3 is TGCGCCAGCAGCTCCGCCTTAGGACAGGGGGCCTACGAGCAGTACTTC. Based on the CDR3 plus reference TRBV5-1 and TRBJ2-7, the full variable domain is KAGVTQTPRYLIKTRGQQVTLSCSPISGHRSVSWYQQTPGQGLQFLFEYFSETQRNKGNFPGRFSGRQFSNSRSEMNVSTLELGDSALYLCASSSALGQGAYEQYFGPGTRLTVT.

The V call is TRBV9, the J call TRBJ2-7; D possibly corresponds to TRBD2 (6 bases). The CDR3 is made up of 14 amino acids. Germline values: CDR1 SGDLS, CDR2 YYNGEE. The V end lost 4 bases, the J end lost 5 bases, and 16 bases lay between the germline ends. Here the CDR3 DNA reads TGTGCCAGCAGCCTACGCGGGACCACCGACGAGCAGTACTTC. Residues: CASSLRGTTDEQYF.

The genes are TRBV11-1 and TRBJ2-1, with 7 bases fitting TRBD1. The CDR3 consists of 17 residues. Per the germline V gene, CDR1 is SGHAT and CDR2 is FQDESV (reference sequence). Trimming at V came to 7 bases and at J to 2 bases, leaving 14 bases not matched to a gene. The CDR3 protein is CASTDNRGADTYNEQFF. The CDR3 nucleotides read TGTGCCAGCACCGATAACAGGGGCGCCGATACCTACAATGAGCAGTTCTTC.

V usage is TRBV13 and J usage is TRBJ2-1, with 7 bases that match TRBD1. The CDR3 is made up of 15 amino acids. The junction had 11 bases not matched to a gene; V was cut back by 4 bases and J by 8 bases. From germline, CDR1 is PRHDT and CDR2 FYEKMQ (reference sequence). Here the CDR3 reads CASSSETGFLDEQFF. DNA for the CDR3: TGTGCCAGCAGCTCAGAGACAGGGTTTCTCGATGAGCAGTTCTTC.

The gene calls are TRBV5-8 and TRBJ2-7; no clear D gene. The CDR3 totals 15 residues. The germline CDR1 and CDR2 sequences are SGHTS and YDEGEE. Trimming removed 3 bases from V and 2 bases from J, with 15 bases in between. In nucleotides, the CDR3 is TGTGCCAGCAGCTCGAGTGAGCTAACGACCTACGAGCAGTACTTC. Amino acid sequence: CASSSSELTTYEQYF.

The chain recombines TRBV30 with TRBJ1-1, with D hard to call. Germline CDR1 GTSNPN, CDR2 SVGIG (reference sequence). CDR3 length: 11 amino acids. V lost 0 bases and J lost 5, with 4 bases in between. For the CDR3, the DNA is TGTGCCTGGAGTGTGGAGACTGAAGCTTTCTTT. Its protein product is CAWSVETEAFF.

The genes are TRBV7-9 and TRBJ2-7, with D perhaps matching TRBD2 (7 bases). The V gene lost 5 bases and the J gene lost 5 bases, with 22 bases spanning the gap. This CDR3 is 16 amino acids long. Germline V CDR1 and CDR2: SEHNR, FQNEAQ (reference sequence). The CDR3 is CASSQGAGDTPHEQYF. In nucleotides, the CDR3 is TGTGCCAGCAGCCAAGGGGCGGGGGACACCCCCCACGAGCAGTACTTC.

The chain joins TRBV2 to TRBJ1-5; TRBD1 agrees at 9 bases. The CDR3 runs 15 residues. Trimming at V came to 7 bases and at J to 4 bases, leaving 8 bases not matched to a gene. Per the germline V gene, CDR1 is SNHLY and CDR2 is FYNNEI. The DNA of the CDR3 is TGTGCCAGCACCGGGACAGGGTCTGGTAATCAGCCCCAGCATTTT. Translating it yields CASTGTGSGNQPQHF.

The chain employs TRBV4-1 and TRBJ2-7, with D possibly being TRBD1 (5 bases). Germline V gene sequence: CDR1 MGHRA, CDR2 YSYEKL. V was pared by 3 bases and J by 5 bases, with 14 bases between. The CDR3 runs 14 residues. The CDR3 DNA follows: TGCGCCAGCAGCCACCCCTTTCCAGGGAACGAGCAGTACTTC. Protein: CASSHPFPGNEQYF.

CDR3 DNA: TGTGCCAGCAGCTTAACCGGCCAGGGGGCTGGCACAGATACGCAGTATTTT. Its translation: CASSLTGQGAGTDTQYF. The J gene is TRBJ2-3, the V gene TRBV5-6; TRBD1 matches at 8 bases. The length of the CDR3 is 17 residues. The ends lost 2 bases at V and 1 base at J; junction bases unmatched: 9. In germline, CDR1 is SGHDT, CDR2 YYEEEE.

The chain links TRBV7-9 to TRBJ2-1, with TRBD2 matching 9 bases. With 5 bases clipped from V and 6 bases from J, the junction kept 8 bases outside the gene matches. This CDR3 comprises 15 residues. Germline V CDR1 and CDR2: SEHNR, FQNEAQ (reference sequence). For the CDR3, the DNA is TGTGCCAGCAGCCTATCAAGCGGGAGGACCAATGAGCAGTTCTTC. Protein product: CASSLSSGRTNEQFF.

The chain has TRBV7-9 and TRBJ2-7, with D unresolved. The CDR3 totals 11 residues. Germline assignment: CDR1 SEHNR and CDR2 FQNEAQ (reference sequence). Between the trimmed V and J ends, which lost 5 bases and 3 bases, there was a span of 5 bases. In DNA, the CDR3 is TGTGCCAGCAGCCCTTACTACGAGCAGTACTTC. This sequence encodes CASSPYYEQYF.

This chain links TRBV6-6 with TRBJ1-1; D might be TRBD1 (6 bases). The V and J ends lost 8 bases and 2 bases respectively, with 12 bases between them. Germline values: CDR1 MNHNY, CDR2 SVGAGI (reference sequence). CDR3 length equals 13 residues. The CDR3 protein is CASVQGENTEAFF. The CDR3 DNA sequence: TGTGCCAGCGTACAGGGTGAAAACACTGAAGCTTTCTTT.

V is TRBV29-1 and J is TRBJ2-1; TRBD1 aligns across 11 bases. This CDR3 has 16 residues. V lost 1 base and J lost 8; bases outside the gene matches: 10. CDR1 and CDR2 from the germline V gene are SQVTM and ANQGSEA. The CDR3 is CSVEAITGQGADEQFF. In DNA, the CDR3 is TGCAGCGTTGAAGCGATCACCGGACAGGGGGCGGATGAGCAGTTCTTC.